The entry below gives a single T cell receptor beta chain sequence along with its context. This clonotype was counted only a few times. Its antigen specificity is not known. Base-call qualities are not available, and no considerably larger clone is one nucleotide away. The sample originates from a study of T cells in Graves' hyperthyroidism and ophthalmopathy (dated by TCRdb to between 2017 and 2020). At the level of the whole study: Peripheral blood was collected at initial diagnosis, before any treatment. A discovery cohort of around 98 patients, roughly 40 with Graves' ophthalmopathy and approximately 57 with stable Graves' hyperthyroidism, was used to find distinguishing TCR V-J signatures. Prospective prediction of ophthalmopathy was tested in an independent validation cohort of about 19 hyperthyroidism patients and some 17 patients who later progressed to ophthalmopathy. The approximately 95 discovery patients were divided at random into training and test sets in a 7:3 ratio. In addition, the study compared T-cell repertoires in thyroid tissue and in blood from several Graves' hyperthyroidism patients. After blood sampling, hyperthyroidism patients were treated with methimazole at a starting dose of 30 mg daily, and ophthalmopathy patients were treated with high-dose intravenous methylprednisolone. TCR Vbeta CDR3 sequencing of approximately 140 peripheral blood samples (over 40 ophthalmopathy, around 80 hyperthyroidism and some 17 progressor patients) is reported in the paper. General findings and caveats noted by the study authors: In cross-validation, a model built on a 13 V-J signature told ophthalmopathy apart from stable hyperthyroidism with 87.88% sensitivity and about 81% specificity, and in testing the same model reached 80%/75%. In validation, the model predicted progression to ophthalmopathy a median of approximately 6.6 months before onset, with about 64% sensitivity and around 76% specificity. No statistical method was used to fix the sample size in advance, and group allocation was not hidden from the investigators. Most expanded thyroid clonotypes (frequency above 0.001) were also detected in blood, suggesting blood repertoires may reflect thyroid immune responses.

Taken from cysteine to phenylalanine, the CDR3 has 13 residues. Only the CDR3 DNA is retained, 39 bases long and in frame from the first base. From the germline V gene (reference sequence), CDR1 is SGHAT and CDR2 is FQDESV. V gives up 4 bases and J gives up 0 bases, and the segment between their germline ends measures 7 bases. Stable Graves' hyperthyroidism was defined as no progression to ophthalmopathy during 18 months of follow-up. Hyperthyroidism patients were aged 18 to 65 years and newly diagnosed, with disease duration of less than 2 months. Patients with uncontrolled infections, other autoimmune diseases, pregnancy or lactation were excluded. Diagnoses relied on clinical symptoms, serum thyroxine and TRAb, thyroid ultrasound and orbital computed tomography. PBMCs were separated from 7.5 to 10 ml of fresh peripheral blood using Ficoll-Paque density gradient centrifugation. Trizol reagent was used to extract total RNA, and RNA quality was then checked on an Agilent 2100 Bioanalyzer.

TCR beta CDR3 regions were amplified from RNA transcripts. The TCR CDR3 was subjected to a first round of RT-PCR using the HTBI primer set and the Qiagen OneStep RT-PCR kit. A second multiplex PCR round built the libraries, followed by size selection and purification. The libraries were sequenced on an Illumina HiSeq2000 using paired-end 100 bp reads. In the source study's methods: SOAPnuke was used to process the raw data, throwing out any read that contained adapters or uncalled bases, had a mean Phred below 15, or lacked an exact constant-primer or identifier match. High-quality paired reads were merged using COPE v1.2.5, and each unique nucleotide sequence was defined as a clonotype. MiTCR v1.1 was used to align clonotypes to the IMGT TRBV, TRBD and TRBJ reference segments. The analysis was restricted to V-J combinations with a frequency above 0.0001, which together covered about 99% of the repertoires. A TCS score was defined as the ratio between F50 (clonal expansion) and ExV (chaos), using BLOSUM62-based TCRdist between CDR3 peptides within each V-J. Welch's t-statistics and random forest reduced fewer than 550 V-J features to roughly 13, which were used in a naive Bayes classifier (R e1071). The public reads were reprocessed in TCRdb via fastp at Q25 and MiXCR, keeping in-frame beta chains. Merged by CDR3 protein, the rows form single entries marked with the most common genes and DNA. The V and J calls and clone size are TCRdb's, not the authors'. The sample includes about 320,000 distinct CDR3 sequences, with roughly 15% observed a single time. The ten largest make up around 33% of the sample.

Sample: blood. The sequence joins TRBV11-1 to TRBJ2-7; no D segment can be confidently identified. The origin of this receptor is a man aged 30-40 years with Graves' hyperthyroidism. The CDR3 amino acid sequence is: CASSSRSSYEQYF. The DNA reads as follows: TGTGCCAGCAGCTCGAGGAGCTCCTACGAGCAGTACTTC.